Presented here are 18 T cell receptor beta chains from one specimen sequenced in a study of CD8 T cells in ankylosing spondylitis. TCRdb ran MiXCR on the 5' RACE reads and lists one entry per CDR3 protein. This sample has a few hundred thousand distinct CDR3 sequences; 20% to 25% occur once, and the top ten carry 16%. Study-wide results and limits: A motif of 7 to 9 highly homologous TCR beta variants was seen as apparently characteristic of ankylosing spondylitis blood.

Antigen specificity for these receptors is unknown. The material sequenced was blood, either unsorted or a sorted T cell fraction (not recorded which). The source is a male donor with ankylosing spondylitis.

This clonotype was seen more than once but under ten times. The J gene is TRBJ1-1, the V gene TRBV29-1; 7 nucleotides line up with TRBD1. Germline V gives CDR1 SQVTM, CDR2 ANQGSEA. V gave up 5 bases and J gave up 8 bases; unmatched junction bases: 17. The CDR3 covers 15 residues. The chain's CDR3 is CSVQNRMGGGNEAFF. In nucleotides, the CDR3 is TGCAGCGTTCAAAACCGGATGGGAGGGGGCAACGAAGCTTTCTTT.

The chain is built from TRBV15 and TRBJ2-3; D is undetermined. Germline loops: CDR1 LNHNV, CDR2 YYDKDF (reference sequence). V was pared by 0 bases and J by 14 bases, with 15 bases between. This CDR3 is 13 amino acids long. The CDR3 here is CATSRDRSPELYF. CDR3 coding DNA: TGTGCCACCAGCAGAGATCGTTCGCCGGAGCTGTATTTT. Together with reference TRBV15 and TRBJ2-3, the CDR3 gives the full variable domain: DAMVIQNPRYQVTQFGKPVTLSCSQTLNHNVMYWYQQKSSQAPKLLFHYYDKDFNNEADTPDNFQSRRPNTSFCFLDIRSPGLGDTAMYLCATSRDRSPELYFGPGTRLTVL.

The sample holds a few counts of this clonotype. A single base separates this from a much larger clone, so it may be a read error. DNA of the CDR3: TGCAGCGTTGAACTCTCTGGGGCCAACGTCCTGACTTTC. It is translated as CSVELSGANVLTF. The chain links TRBV29-1 to TRBJ2-6; no clear D. This CDR3 has 13 amino acids. The V gene's germline CDR1 is SQVTM and CDR2 ANQGSEA. The V end was cut by 2 bases, the J end by 0 bases, with 2 bases between.

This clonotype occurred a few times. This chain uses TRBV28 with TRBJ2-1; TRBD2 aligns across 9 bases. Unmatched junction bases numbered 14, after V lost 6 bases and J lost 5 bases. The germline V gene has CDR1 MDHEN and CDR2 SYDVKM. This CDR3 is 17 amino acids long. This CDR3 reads CASSRRGVAGVNNEQFF. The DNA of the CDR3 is TGTGCCAGCAGCCGCCGTGGGGTAGCGGGAGTCAACAATGAGCAGTTCTTC.

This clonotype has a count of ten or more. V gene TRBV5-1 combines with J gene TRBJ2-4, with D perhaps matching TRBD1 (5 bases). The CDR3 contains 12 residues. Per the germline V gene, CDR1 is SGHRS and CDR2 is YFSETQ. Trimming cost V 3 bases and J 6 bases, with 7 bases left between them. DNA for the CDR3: TGCGCCAGCAGCTGGGGCCGAAACATTCAGTACTTC. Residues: CASSWGRNIQYF.

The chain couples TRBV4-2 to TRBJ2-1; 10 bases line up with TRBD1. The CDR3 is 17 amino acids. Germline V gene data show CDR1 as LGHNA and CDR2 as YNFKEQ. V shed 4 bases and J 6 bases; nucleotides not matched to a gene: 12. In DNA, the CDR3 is TGTGCCAGCAGCCCGATTGTCCGGGACAGGGGATCCAATGAGCAGTTCTTC. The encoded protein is CASSPIVRDRGSNEQFF.

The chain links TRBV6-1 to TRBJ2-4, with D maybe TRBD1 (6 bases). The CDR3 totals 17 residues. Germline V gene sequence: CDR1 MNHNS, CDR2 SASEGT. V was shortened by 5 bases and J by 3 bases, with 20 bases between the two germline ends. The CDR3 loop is CASSRPPEWTDKNIQYF. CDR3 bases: TGTGCCAGCAGTCGACCACCGGAGTGGACAGACAAAAACATTCAGTACTTC.

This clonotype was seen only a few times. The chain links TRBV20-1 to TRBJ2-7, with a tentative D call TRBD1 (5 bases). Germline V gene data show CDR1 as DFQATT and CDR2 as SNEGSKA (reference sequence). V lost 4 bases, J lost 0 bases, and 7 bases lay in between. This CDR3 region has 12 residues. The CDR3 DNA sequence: TGCAGTGCTACAGGGAACTCCTACGAGCAGTACTTC. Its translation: CSATGNSYEQYF.

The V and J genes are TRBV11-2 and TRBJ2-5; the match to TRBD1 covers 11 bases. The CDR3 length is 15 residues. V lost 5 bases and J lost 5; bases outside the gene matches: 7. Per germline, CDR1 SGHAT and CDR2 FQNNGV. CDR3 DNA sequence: TGTGCCAGCAGCCGAGGACAGGGGGCGTATGAGACCCAGTACTTC. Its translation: CASSRGQGAYETQYF. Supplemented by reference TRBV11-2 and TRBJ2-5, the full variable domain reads EAGVAQSPRYKIIEKRQSVAFWCNPISGHATLYWYQQILGQGPKLLIQFQNNGVVDDSQLPKDRFSAERLKGVDSTLKIQPAKLEDSAVYLCASSRGQGAYETQYFGPGTRLLVL.

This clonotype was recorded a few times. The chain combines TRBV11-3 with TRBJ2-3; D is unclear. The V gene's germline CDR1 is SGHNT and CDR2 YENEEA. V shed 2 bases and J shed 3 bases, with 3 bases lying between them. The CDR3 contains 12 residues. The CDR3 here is CASSLMTDTQYF. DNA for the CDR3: TGTGCCAGCAGCTTAATGACAGATACGCAGTATTTT.

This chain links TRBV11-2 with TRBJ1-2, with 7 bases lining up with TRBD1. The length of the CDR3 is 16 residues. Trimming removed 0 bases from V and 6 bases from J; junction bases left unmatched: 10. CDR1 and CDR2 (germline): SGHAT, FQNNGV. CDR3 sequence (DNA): TGTGCCAGCAGCTTAGATCGGACAGGATCCGTAAATGGCTACACCTTC. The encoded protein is CASSLDRTGSVNGYTF.

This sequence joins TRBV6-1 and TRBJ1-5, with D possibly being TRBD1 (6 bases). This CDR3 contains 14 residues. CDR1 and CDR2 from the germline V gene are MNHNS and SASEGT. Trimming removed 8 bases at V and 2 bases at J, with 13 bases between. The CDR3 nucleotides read TGTGCCAGCGGCTCTTCAGGGGGCAATCAGCCCCAGCATTTT. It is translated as CASGSSGGNQPQHF.

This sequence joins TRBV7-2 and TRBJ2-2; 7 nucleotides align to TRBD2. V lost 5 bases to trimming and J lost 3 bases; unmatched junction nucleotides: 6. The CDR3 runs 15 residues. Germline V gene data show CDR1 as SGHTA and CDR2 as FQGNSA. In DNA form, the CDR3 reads TGTGCCAGCAGCCCTTCTAGCGGACACACCGGGGAGCTGTTTTTT. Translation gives CASSPSSGHTGELFF.

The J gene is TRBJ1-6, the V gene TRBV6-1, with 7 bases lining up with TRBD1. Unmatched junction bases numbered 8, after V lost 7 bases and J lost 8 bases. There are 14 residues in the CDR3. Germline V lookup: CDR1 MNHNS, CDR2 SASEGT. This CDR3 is CASTIQGRDSPLHF. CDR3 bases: TGTGCCAGCACCATACAGGGGAGGGATTCACCCCTCCACTTT.

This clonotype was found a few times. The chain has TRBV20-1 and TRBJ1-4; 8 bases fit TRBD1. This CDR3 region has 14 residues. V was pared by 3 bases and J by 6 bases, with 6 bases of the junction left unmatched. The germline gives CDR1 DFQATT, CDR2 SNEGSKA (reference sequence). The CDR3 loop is CSARTGTGDEKLFF. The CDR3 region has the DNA TGCAGTGCTAGGACCGGGACAGGAGATGAAAAACTGTTTTTT.

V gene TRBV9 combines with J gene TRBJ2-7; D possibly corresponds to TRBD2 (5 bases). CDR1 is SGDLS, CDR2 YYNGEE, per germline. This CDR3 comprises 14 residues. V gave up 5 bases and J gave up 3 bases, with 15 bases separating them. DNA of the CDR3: TGTGCCAGCAGTCCCAGCGGCATCATCTACGAGCAGTACTTC. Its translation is CASSPSGIIYEQYF.

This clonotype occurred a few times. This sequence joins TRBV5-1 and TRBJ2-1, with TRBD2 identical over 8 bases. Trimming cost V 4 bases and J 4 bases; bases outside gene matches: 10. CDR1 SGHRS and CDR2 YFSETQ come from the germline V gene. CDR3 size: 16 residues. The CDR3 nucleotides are TGCGCCAGCAGCCCCCAGGCGGGGGGCAGGTACAATGAGCAGTTCTTC. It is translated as CASSPQAGGRYNEQFF.

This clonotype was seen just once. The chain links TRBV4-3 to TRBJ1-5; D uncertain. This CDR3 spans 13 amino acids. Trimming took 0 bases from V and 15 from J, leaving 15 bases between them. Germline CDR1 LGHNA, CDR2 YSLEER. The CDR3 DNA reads TGCGCCAGCAGCCAAGATATTGGCAGGCCGGGGCATTTT. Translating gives CASSQDIGRPGHF.